The 32 T cell receptor beta chains listed next were all sequenced from one sample in a study of identical twins. Each CDR3 protein is one row after TCRdb ran MiXCR on the 5' RACE reads. The sample records approximately 1.8 million distinct CDR3 sequences, roughly 35% being singletons. Sequenced sample: cord blood. These receptors were taken from a newborn girl in good health.

V is TRBV10-3 and J is TRBJ2-1, with a weak D call TRBD2 (6 bases). Germline V lookup: CDR1 ENHRY, CDR2 SYGVKD. This CDR3 has 15 residues. The germline V and J ends were trimmed by 5 bases and 2 bases, with 13 bases remaining between them. The DNA of the CDR3 is TGTGCCATCAGTCTTTGGAGGGGCCCCTACAATGAGCAGTTCTTC. Amino acids: CAISLWRGPYNEQFF.

V usage is TRBV25-1 and J usage is TRBJ2-6, with a possible D match to TRBD2 (5 bases). V lost 2 bases, J lost 0 bases, and 11 bases lay in between. The CDR3 contains 17 residues. CDR1 is MGHDK, CDR2 SYGVNS, per germline. The CDR3 bases are TGTGCCAGCAGTGAAGAGAGAGGGTACTCTGGGGCCAACGTCCTGACTTTC. Translation gives CASSEERGYSGANVLTF. Complete variable domain (other parts from reference TRBV25-1 and TRBJ2-6): EADIYQTPRYLVIGTGKKITLECSQTMGHDKMYWYQQDPGMELHLIHYSYGVNSTEKGDLSSESTVSRIRTEHFPLTLESARPSHTSQYLCASSEERGYSGANVLTFGAGSRLTVL.

A word on this clonotype: Since a much larger clone is just one base distant, this may be a read error. V is TRBV13 and J is TRBJ2-5, with 12 positions matching TRBD2. Trimming at V came to 1 base and at J to 11 bases, leaving 11 bases not matched to a gene. Per germline, CDR1 PRHDT and CDR2 FYEKMQ (reference sequence). The CDR3 is 16 residues long. CDR3 nucleotides: TGTGCCAGCAGCTTAGCTGGACTAGCGGGGTACAATGAGCAGTACTTC. Translating it yields CASSLAGLAGYNEQYF.

This clonotype was seen more than once but under ten times. The rearrangement uses TRBV4-2 and TRBJ2-3; TRBD1 agrees at 7 bases. V gave up 2 bases and J gave up 0 bases; unmatched junction bases: 11. The CDR3 spans 18 residues. CDR1 LGHNA and CDR2 YNFKEQ come from the germline V gene. CDR3 DNA sequence: TGTGCCAGCAGCCAACTCTCCGGGACAGTACCTAGCACAGATACGCAGTATTTT. Encoded protein: CASSQLSGTVPSTDTQYF.

This chain joins TRBV4-2 and TRBJ2-5; 11 bases match TRBD2. The DNA end favors TRBJ2-7, so the J call may be wrong. This CDR3 comprises 15 residues. Germline values: CDR1 LGHNA, CDR2 YNFKEQ. The CDR3 spells CASSQELGTSGEQYF. CDR3 DNA sequence: TGTGCCAGCAGCCAAGAACTCGGGACTAGCGGCGAGCAGTACTTC.

This clonotype was observed a handful of times. The V gene is TRBV5-1, the J gene TRBJ2-6; TRBD1 might be the D (5 bases). CDR3 length: 16 residues. Germline values: CDR1 SGHRS, CDR2 YFSETQ. The V and J ends lost 4 bases and 0 bases respectively, with 11 bases between them. CDR3 amino acids: CASSLTGPSGANVLTF. The CDR3 bases are TGCGCCAGCAGCCTAACAGGCCCCTCTGGGGCCAACGTCCTGACTTTC.

This clonotype has ten or more counts. One end of the junction is discordant with germline, which a read error may explain. The rearrangement uses TRBV7-7 and TRBJ2-1; possible D gene TRBD1, 5 bases. Germline-derived CDR1 and CDR2 are SSHAT and FNYEAQ (reference sequence). The CDR3 is made up of 14 amino acids. CDR3 region: CASSLGSQGNEQFF. CDR3 nucleotide sequence: TGTGCTAGCAGCTTGGGATCCCAGGGCAATGAGCAGTTCTTC. The whole variable domain, filled in from reference TRBV7-7 and TRBJ2-1, reads GAGVSQSPRYKVTKRGQDVTLRCDPISSHATLYWYQQALGQGPEFLTYFNYEAQPDKSGLPSDRFSAERPEGSISTLTIQRTEQRDSAMYRCASSLGSQGNEQFFGPGTRLTVL.

This clonotype appeared a few times. The chain combines TRBV20-1 with TRBJ2-1; TRBD2 agrees at 7 bases. V trimming: 5 bases; J trimming: 5 bases; junction bases outside the gene matches: 12. The germline gives CDR1 DFQATT, CDR2 SNEGSKA (reference sequence). The CDR3 runs to 15 residues. CDR3 coding DNA: TGCAGTGCTCCTACCCTGACTAGCTCGAACAATGAGCAGTTCTTC. Residues: CSAPTLTSSNNEQFF.

As for this clonotype: This could be a read error, since a much larger clone is one nucleotide away. V usage is TRBV12-3 or TRBV12-4 and J usage is TRBJ2-1; 12 bases line up with TRBD2. Gene TRBJ2-7 matches the end of the DNA better, so the J call may be wrong. CDR3 length: 15 residues. The CDR3 DNA reads TGTGCCAGCACCCCGGGACTAGCGGGTTACAATGAGCAGTACTTC. Its protein product is CASTPGLAGYNEQYF.

V is TRBV4-1 and J is TRBJ1-5, with D perhaps matching TRBD1 (6 bases). The CDR3 contains 13 residues. The V gene's germline CDR1 is MGHRA and CDR2 YSYEKL. V lost 3 bases and J 4 bases, leaving 7 bases between the germline ends. CDR3: CASSHDRNQPQHF. The DNA for the CDR3 is TGCGCCAGCAGCCATGACAGGAATCAGCCCCAGCATTTT.

This clonotype was seen a handful of times. The V call is TRBV2, the J call TRBJ1-3; maybe TRBD1 (6 bases). The CDR3 runs 14 residues. V was clipped by 6 bases and J by 2 bases, with 11 bases between them. Germline loops: CDR1 SNHLY, CDR2 FYNNEI. The CDR3 is CASRAQGPGNTIYF. Written as DNA, the CDR3 is TGTGCCAGCAGGGCACAGGGTCCTGGAAACACCATATATTTT.

V and J are TRBV5-5 and TRBJ2-4; a possible D gene is TRBD1 (5 bases). Trimming shortened V by 0 bases and J by 7 bases, and 17 bases separated the two germline ends. The CDR3 is made up of 16 amino acids. Germline V gene lookup returns CDR1 SGHKS and CDR2 YYEKEE (reference sequence). Written as DNA, the CDR3 is TGTGCCAGCAGCTTGGCCCCGATAGGGGTGGATAACATTCAGTACTTC. This encodes CASSLAPIGVDNIQYF.

J is TRBJ1-6 and V is TRBV20-1; D is uncertain. Germline CDR1 is DFQATT and CDR2 is SNEGSKA (reference sequence). V lost 4 bases to trimming and J lost 0 bases, with 10 bases between them. There are 15 residues in the CDR3. The CDR3 DNA follows: TGCAGTGCTACCCGCTTTAGCTCCTATAATTCACCCCTCCACTTT. It yields the protein CSATRFSSYNSPLHF.

The J gene is TRBJ2-3, the V gene TRBV5-1; D uncertain. The CDR3 is made up of 13 amino acids. V lost 4 bases, J lost 2 bases, and 8 bases lay in between. CDR1 is SGHRS, CDR2 YFSETQ, per germline. CDR3 region: CASSGILTDTQYF. CDR3 DNA sequence: TGCGCCAGCAGCGGGATACTCACAGATACGCAGTATTTT.

V gene TRBV5-1 combines with J gene TRBJ2-1; D unclear. This CDR3 spans 11 amino acids. Germline V lookup: CDR1 SGHRS, CDR2 YFSETQ. The germline V and J ends were trimmed by 2 bases and 13 bases, with 10 bases remaining between them. The CDR3 DNA sequence: TGCGCCAGCAGCTTCGGCAAGACCCAGTTCTTC. Its translation: CASSFGKTQFF. The full variable domain, in which reference TRBV5-1 and TRBJ2-1 provide the parts outside the CDR3, is KAGVTQTPRYLIKTRGQQVTLSCSPISGHRSVSWYQQTPGQGLQFLFEYFSETQRNKGNFPGRFSGRQFSNSRSEMNVSTLELGDSALYLCASSFGKTQFFGPGTRLTVL.

The V and J genes are TRBV20-1 and TRBJ2-3, with D possibly TRBD2 on 5 matching bases. CDR1 and CDR2 (germline): DFQATT, SNEGSKA (reference sequence). V was trimmed by 3 bases and J by 1 base, leaving 11 bases between them. The CDR3 has 14 amino acids. The CDR3 coding sequence is TGCAGTGCTAGTCATGGTAGCGGCACAGATACGCAGTATTTT. Translation: CSASHGSGTDTQYF.

V usage is TRBV10-3 and J usage is TRBJ1-2; D gene unclear. CDR3 length: 11 residues. The V end lost 3 bases, the J end lost 4 bases, and 3 bases lay between the germline ends. Germline CDR1 reads ENHRY; CDR2 reads SYGVKD. CDR3 residues: CAISDTYGYTF. The CDR3, as DNA: TGTGCCATCAGTGACACCTATGGCTACACCTTC.

V gene TRBV10-3 combines with J gene TRBJ2-1; 10 bases line up with TRBD2. Losses at the gene ends were 5 bases for V and 10 bases for J; bases not matched to a gene: 5. This CDR3 has 13 residues. Germline loops: CDR1 ENHRY, CDR2 SYGVKD. The CDR3: CAISPGSGREQFF. CDR3 bases: TGTGCCATCAGTCCGGGTAGCGGGAGGGAGCAGTTCTTC.

This clonotype has only a few counts. The CDR3 DNA sequence: TGTGCCACCAGTGACCTGGGACTAGCGGACACAGATACGCAGTATTTT. Its protein product is CATSDLGLADTDTQYF. The chain employs TRBV24-1 and TRBJ2-3, with TRBD2 identical over 11 bases. This CDR3 spans 16 amino acids. Germline assignment: CDR1 KGHDR and CDR2 SFDVKD. With V trimmed by 4 bases and J by 2 bases, 4 bases remained unmatched.

The DNA for the CDR3 is TGTGCCAGCAGGCGGACGCAAAGGGGTACTGAGCAGTTCTTC. This sequence encodes CASRRTQRGTEQFF. The V and J genes are TRBV12-3 or TRBV12-4 and TRBJ2-1; D perhaps matches TRBD1 (5 bases). V lost 6 bases, J lost 9 bases, and 18 bases lay in between. The CDR3 consists of 14 residues.

Note on this clonotype: This could be a read error, since a much larger clone is one nucleotide away. The chain couples TRBV4-1 to TRBJ2-1, with 7 bases lining up with TRBD1. V trimming: 0 bases; J trimming: 13 bases; junction bases outside the gene matches: 15. CDR3 length equals 16 residues. Per the germline V gene, CDR1 is MGHRA and CDR2 is YSYEKL. The CDR3 spells CASSQDPRGRRETQFF. The CDR3 DNA is TGCGCCAGCAGCCAAGATCCAAGGGGGCGTCGAGAGACCCAGTTCTTC.

This clonotype was counted a few times. The CDR3 sequence: CAISESRRFYNEQFF. The CDR3 DNA is TGTGCCATCAGTGAGTCAAGGAGATTCTACAATGAGCAGTTCTTC. V is TRBV10-3 and J is TRBJ2-1; D is ambiguous. The CDR3 runs 15 residues. CDR1 and CDR2 (germline): ENHRY, SYGVKD. The V gene lost 0 bases and the J gene lost 3 bases, with 9 bases spanning the gap.

The chain links TRBV3-1 to TRBJ2-1; 11 bases align to TRBD2. V shed 4 bases and J 10 bases; nucleotides not matched to a gene: 9. Per the germline V gene, CDR1 is LGHDT and CDR2 is YNNKEL (reference sequence). CDR3 length: 15 amino acids. In DNA form, the CDR3 reads TGTGCCAGCAGCCTTACCGGGACTAGCGGCTACGAGCAGTTCTTC. As protein: CASSLTGTSGYEQFF.

The chain recombines TRBV5-6 with TRBJ1-6; TRBD1 might be the D (5 bases). V gave up 1 base and J gave up 12 bases, with 8 bases separating them. The germline CDR1 and CDR2 sequences are SGHDT and YYEEEE. CDR3 length equals 12 residues. CDR3 loop: CASSLLRGPLHF. CDR3 nucleotides: TGTGCCAGCAGCTTGCTGAGGGGACCCCTCCACTTT.

This clonotype was detected a few times. The CDR3 here is CASSEAIMVGEQYF. DNA of the CDR3: TGTGCCAGCAGTGAAGCTATAATGGTTGGCGAGCAGTACTTC. The chain uses TRBV2 and TRBJ2-7, with D unresolved. V gave up 0 bases and J gave up 6 bases, with 12 bases separating them. Per the germline V gene, CDR1 is SNHLY and CDR2 is FYNNEI. This CDR3 has 14 residues.

V is TRBV4-1 and J is TRBJ2-7; tentatively, D is TRBD2 (6 bases). Germline CDR1 is MGHRA and CDR2 is YSYEKL. CDR3 size: 14 residues. Trimming took 4 bases from V and 6 from J, leaving 16 bases between them. As DNA, the CDR3 is TGCGCCAGCAGCCCGGTTTTTCAGGGAGGCGAGCAGTACTTC. Its protein product is CASSPVFQGGEQYF.

The rearrangement uses TRBV20-1 and TRBJ2-7; the match to TRBD2 covers 7 bases. This CDR3 region has 13 residues. V lost 3 bases to trimming and J lost 4 bases; unmatched junction nucleotides: 6. Germline V lookup: CDR1 DFQATT, CDR2 SNEGSKA (reference sequence). The CDR3 reads CSARASGKYEQYF. The CDR3, as DNA: TGCAGTGCTAGGGCTAGCGGAAAGTACGAGCAGTACTTC.

The rearrangement joins TRBV7-8 to TRBJ1-6, with D tentatively TRBD1 (5 bases). From germline, CDR1 is SGHVS and CDR2 FQNEAQ. The CDR3 totals 15 residues. V lost 3 bases and J lost 6, with 12 bases in between. The CDR3 reads CASSFLAGLNSPLHF. CDR3 in DNA: TGTGCCAGCAGCTTTCTTGCGGGACTTAATTCACCCCTCCACTTT.

The chain couples TRBV6-1 to TRBJ2-6; D gene ambiguous. V lost 2 bases and J lost 4, with 9 bases in between. CDR1 and CDR2 from the germline V gene are MNHNS and SASEGT. The CDR3 totals 15 residues. The CDR3 loop is CASSEYSTGANVLTF. DNA of the CDR3: TGTGCCAGCAGTGAATATTCAACAGGGGCCAACGTCCTGACTTTC.

This clonotype has more than one count but fewer than ten. The rearrangement links TRBV14 to TRBJ2-5, with 14 bases identical to TRBD2. This CDR3 region has 16 residues. CDR1 and CDR2 from the germline V gene are SGHDN and FVKESK. Losses at the gene ends were 3 bases for V and 3 bases for J; bases not matched to a gene: 3. CDR3 sequence reads: CASSQGTSGGKETQYF. CDR3 bases: TGTGCCAGCAGCCAGGGGACTAGCGGGGGAAAAGAGACCCAGTACTTC.

This clonotype was found a few times. V gene TRBV6-5 combines with J gene TRBJ2-5; the match to TRBD2 covers 9 bases. Looked up from germline, CDR1 is MNHEY and CDR2 is SVGAGI. The length of the CDR3 is 14 residues. V was clipped by 0 bases and J by 4 bases; unmatched bases: 0. This CDR3 is CASSYSLAGETQYF. The CDR3 region has the DNA TGTGCCAGCAGTTACTCACTAGCGGGAGAGACCCAGTACTTC.

This chain uses TRBV3-1 with TRBJ2-2, with a tentative D call TRBD1 (6 bases). Germline loops: CDR1 LGHDT, CDR2 YNNKEL (reference sequence). Trimming removed 9 bases at V and 0 bases at J, with 11 bases between. CDR3 length equals 14 residues. CDR3 region: CASKGEANTGELFF. The CDR3, as DNA: TGTGCCAGTAAGGGGGAAGCGAACACCGGGGAGCTGTTTTTT.